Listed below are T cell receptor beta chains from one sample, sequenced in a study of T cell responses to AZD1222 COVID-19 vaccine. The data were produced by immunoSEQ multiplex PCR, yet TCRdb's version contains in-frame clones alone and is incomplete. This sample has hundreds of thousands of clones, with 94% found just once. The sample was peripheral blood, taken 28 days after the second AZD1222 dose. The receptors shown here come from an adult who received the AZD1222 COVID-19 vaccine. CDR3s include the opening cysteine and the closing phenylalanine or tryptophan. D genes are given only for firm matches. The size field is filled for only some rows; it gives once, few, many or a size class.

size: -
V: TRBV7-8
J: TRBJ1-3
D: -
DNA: TGTGCCAGCAGCTTTAGCCCAGACTCTGGAAACACCATATATTTT
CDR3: CASSFSPDSGNTIYF

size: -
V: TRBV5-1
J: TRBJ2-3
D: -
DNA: TGCGCCAGCAGCTTGGGCGCTCACACAGATACGCAGTATTTT
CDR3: CASSLGAHTDTQYF

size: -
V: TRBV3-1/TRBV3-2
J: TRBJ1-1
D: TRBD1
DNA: TGTGCCAGCAGCCAGCACGGGACAGGGGGCGATTTGTACACTGAAGCTTTCTTT
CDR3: CASSQHGTGGDLYTEAFF

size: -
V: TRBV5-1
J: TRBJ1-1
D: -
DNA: TGCGCCAGCAGCTTGCCTCAGGTGAACACTGAAGCTTTCTTT
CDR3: CASSLPQVNTEAFF

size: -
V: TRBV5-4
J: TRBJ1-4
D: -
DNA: TGTGCCAGCAGCTTTCAGGGGACTAATGAAAAACTGTTTTTT
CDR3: CASSFQGTNEKLFF

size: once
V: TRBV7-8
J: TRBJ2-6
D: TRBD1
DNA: TGTGCCAGCATTAGAGGGCAGGGGGCCTCTGGGGCCAACGTCCTGACTTTC
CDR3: CASIRGQGASGANVLTF

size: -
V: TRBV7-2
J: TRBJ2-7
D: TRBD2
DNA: TGTGCCAGCAGCTCTGCTCGGCGGGGGACCTACGAGCAGTACTTC
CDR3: CASSSARRGTYEQYF

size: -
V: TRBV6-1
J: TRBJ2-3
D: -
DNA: TGTGCCAGCAGTGATTATGAGAGGGGTACGCAGTATTTT
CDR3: CASSDYERGTQYF

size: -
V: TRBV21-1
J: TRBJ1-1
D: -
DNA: TGTGCCAGCAGCAAACTGGAGGAACTGCCTATGGACACTGAAGCTTTCTTT
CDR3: CASSKLEELPMDTEAFF

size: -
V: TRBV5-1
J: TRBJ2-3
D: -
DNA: TGCGCCAGCAGCTCAACGACGGGTTCCGGGTCAGATACGCAGTATTTT
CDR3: CASSSTTGSGSDTQYF

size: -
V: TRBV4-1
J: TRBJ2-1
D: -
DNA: TGCGCCAGTACTAACCGGGACCCCTCCTACAATGAGCAGTTCTTC
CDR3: CASTNRDPSYNEQFF

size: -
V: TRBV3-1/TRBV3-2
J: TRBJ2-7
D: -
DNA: TGTGCCAGCAGCCAAGGAGGGGGACGTATGGCGGAGCAGTACTTC
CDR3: CASSQGGGRMAEQYF

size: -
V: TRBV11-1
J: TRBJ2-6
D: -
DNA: TGTGCCAGCAGCGCGATATTAACTGGGGCCAACGTCCTGACTTTC
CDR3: CASSAILTGANVLTF